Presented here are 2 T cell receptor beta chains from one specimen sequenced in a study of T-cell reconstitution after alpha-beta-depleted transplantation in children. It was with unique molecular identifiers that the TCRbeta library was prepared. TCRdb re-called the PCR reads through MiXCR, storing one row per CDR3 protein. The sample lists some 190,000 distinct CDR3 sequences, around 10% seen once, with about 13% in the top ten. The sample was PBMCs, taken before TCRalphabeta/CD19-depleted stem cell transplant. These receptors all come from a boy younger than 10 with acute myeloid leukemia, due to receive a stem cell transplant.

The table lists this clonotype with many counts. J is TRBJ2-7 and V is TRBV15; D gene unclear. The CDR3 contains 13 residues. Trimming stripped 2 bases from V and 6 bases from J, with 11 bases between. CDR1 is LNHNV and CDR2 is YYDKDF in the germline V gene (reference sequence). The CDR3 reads CATSRRSLLEQYF. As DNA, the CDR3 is TGTGCCACCAGCAGACGCAGTCTTCTCGAGCAGTACTTC. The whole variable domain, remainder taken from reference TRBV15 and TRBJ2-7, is DAMVIQNPRYQVTQFGKPVTLSCSQTLNHNVMYWYQQKSSQAPKLLFHYYDKDFNNEADTPDNFQSRRPNTSFCFLDIRSPGLGDTAMYLCATSRRSLLEQYFGPGTRLTVT.

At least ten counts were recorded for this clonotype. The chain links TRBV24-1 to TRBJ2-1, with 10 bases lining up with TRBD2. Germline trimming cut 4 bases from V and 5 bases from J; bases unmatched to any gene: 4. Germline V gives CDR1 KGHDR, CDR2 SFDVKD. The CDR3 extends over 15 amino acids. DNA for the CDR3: TGTGCCACCAGTGAGCGGACTAGCGGCCACAATGAGCAGTTCTTC. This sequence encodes CATSERTSGHNEQFF.